One sample yielded the 17 T cell receptor beta chains listed below, sequenced in a study of blood T cells in healthy people across ages. Next came a second PCR, run for about 6 to 12 cycles, which used a sample-barcoded 5' primer along with a J-beta primer mix. TCRdb re-analysed the 5' RACE reads in MiXCR, keeping a single row per CDR3 protein. The sample has 1.5 million to 2 million distinct CDR3 sequences, more than 35% seen once. The sample taken for sequencing was blood. These receptors were collected from a human donor in good health.

This clonotype was seen only a few times. The V gene is TRBV2, the J gene TRBJ2-4, with a tentative D call TRBD2 (5 bases). Judging by the DNA end, TRBJ2-5 fits better; the J call may be wrong. The CDR3 is 11 residues long. Germline V gene data show CDR1 as SNHLY and CDR2 as FYNNEI. The CDR3 DNA reads TGTGCCAGCAGGAGGGCAGAGACCCAGTACTTC. It translates to CASRRAETQYF.

This sequence joins TRBV4-2 and TRBJ1-1; the D gene is possibly TRBD1 (6 bases). With 1 base removed from V and 1 base from J, the gap between germline ends came to 10 bases. CDR3 length: 15 amino acids. Germline CDR1 LGHNA, CDR2 YNFKEQ. The CDR3 region has the DNA TGTGCCAGCAGCCAAGGTGGACAGTGGAACACTGAAGCTTTCTTT. Amino acid sequence: CASSQGGQWNTEAFF.

In this sample, this clonotype turned up a few times. The CDR3 bases are TGTGCCACCTCCTGGGCCAGCCAAAACTATGGCTACACCTTC. The encoded protein is CATSWASQNYGYTF. The chain has TRBV19 and TRBJ1-2; the D is unclear. The CDR3 is 14 amino acids. V lost 10 bases and J lost 2, with 17 bases in between. The germline CDR1 and CDR2 sequences are LNHDA and SQIVND (reference sequence).

The chain recombines TRBV4-3 with TRBJ1-2, with TRBD1 as a possible D gene (5 bases). This CDR3 spans 16 amino acids. The V gene's germline CDR1 is LGHNA and CDR2 YSLEER. Trimming removed 0 bases from V and 8 bases from J, with 19 bases in between. The CDR3 bases are TGCGCCAGCAGCCAAGATCTACGGGACTCCCACGGAGGCTACACCTTC. Amino acids: CASSQDLRDSHGGYTF.

This clonotype was detected ten times or more. The chain employs TRBV29-1 and TRBJ2-5, with TRBD2 matching 13 bases. The closer fit of TRBJ2-7 to the DNA end suggests the J call may be wrong. Germline CDR1 SQVTM, CDR2 ANQGSEA. This CDR3 is 15 amino acids long. The CDR3 coding sequence is TGCAGCGTTGGGGGGACTAGCGGGGTGCGGTACGAGCAGTACTTC. This gives the protein CSVGGTSGVRYEQYF.

This chain links TRBV7-2 with TRBJ2-5; D not resolved. Deletions cut 1 base from V and 7 bases from J, with 10 bases between. Per the germline V gene, CDR1 is SGHTA and CDR2 is FQGNSA. CDR3 length: 13 amino acids. The CDR3 sequence is CASSLVALGTQYF. In DNA form, the CDR3 reads TGTGCCAGCAGCTTAGTTGCGTTGGGGACCCAGTACTTC.

J is TRBJ2-1 and V is TRBV5-6, with TRBD1 identical over 7 bases. Per the germline V gene, CDR1 is SGHDT and CDR2 is YYEEEE. V lost 3 bases to trimming and J lost 3 bases; unmatched junction nucleotides: 15. The CDR3 runs to 18 residues. The CDR3 is CASSSTGAKYPYYNEQFF. CDR3 in DNA: TGTGCCAGCAGCTCCACAGGGGCCAAGTACCCTTACTACAATGAGCAGTTCTTC. The full variable domain, completed using reference TRBV5-6 and TRBJ2-1, is DAGVTQSPTHLIKTRGQQVTLRCSPKSGHDTVSWYQQALGQGPQFIFQYYEEEERQRGNFPDRFSGHQFPNYSSELNVNALLLGDSALYLCASSSTGAKYPYYNEQFFGPGTRLTVL.

In regard to this clonotype: A read error may produce the germline difference seen at one junction end. The DNA for the CDR3 is TGTGCCAGCGGCTTAACAACGACAGGGGGCAGGGGCTACACCTTC. Protein sequence: CASGLTTTGGRGYTF. The chain combines TRBV7-2 with TRBJ1-2, with TRBD1 identical over 10 bases. The germline CDR1 and CDR2 sequences are SGHTA and FQGNSA. This CDR3 has 15 amino acids. Using reference TRBV7-2 and TRBJ1-2 for the parts outside the CDR3, the full variable domain is GAGVSQSPSNKVTEKGKDVELRCDPISGHTALYWYRQSLGQGLEFLIYFQGNSAPDKSGLPSDRFSAERTGGSVSTLTIQRTQQEDSAVYLCASGLTTTGGRGYTFGSGTRLTVV.

Comment on this clonotype: At one end, the junction sequence differs from germline, possibly due to a read error. This chain links TRBV19 with TRBJ1-4; D possibly corresponds to TRBD1 (5 bases). The CDR3 covers 19 residues. In germline, CDR1 is LNHDA, CDR2 SQIVND (reference sequence). CDR3 loop: CASTGDFRFGQRDNEKRFF. The CDR3 DNA sequence: TGTGCCAGTACTGGGGACTTTCGATTTGGACAACGAGATAATGAAAAACGGTTTTTT.

The chain employs TRBV3-1 and TRBJ2-4; unclear D gene. This CDR3 has 15 amino acids. The V end was cut by 0 bases, the J end by 6 bases, with 12 bases between. Germline assignment: CDR1 LGHDT and CDR2 YNNKEL (reference sequence). The DNA of the CDR3 is TGTGCCAGCAGCCAAGATGAAACGAGTGGAAACATTCAGTACTTC. Its protein is CASSQDETSGNIQYF. Together with reference TRBV3-1 and TRBJ2-4, the CDR3 gives the full variable domain: DTAVSQTPKYLVTQMGNDKSIKCEQNLGHDTMYWYKQDSKKFLKIMFSYNNKELIINETVPNRFSPKSPDKAHLNLHINSLELGDSAVYFCASSQDETSGNIQYFGAGTRLSVL.

The chain uses TRBV12-3 or TRBV12-4 and TRBJ2-1; 8 positions agree with TRBD1. The tail of the sequence fits TRBJ2-7 better, so the J call may be wrong. There are 14 residues in the CDR3. DNA of the CDR3: TGTGCCAGCAGGGAGACAGGGGCAGGCTACGAGCAGTACTTC. This codes for CASRETGAGYEQYF.

The chain uses TRBV3-1 and TRBJ1-1; perhaps TRBD1 as D (6 bases). With 3 bases removed from V and 5 bases from J, the gap between germline ends came to 10 bases. This CDR3 is 13 amino acids long. Germline V gene data show CDR1 as LGHDT and CDR2 as YNNKEL (reference sequence). The CDR3 loop is CASSHVQGTEAFF. The DNA for the CDR3 is TGTGCCAGCAGCCACGTTCAGGGGACTGAAGCTTTCTTT.

The genes are TRBV28 and TRBJ2-3, with 12 bases that match TRBD2. The ends lost 4 bases at V and 4 bases at J; junction bases unmatched: 6. The CDR3 spans 16 residues. Germline V gives CDR1 MDHEN, CDR2 SYDVKM. The CDR3 nucleotides read TGTGCCAGCAGTTCCTCGGGACTAGCGGGCGCAGATACGCAGTATTTT. It yields the protein CASSSSGLAGADTQYF.

The chain links TRBV5-1 to TRBJ2-7, with TRBD1 identical over 11 bases. The germline V gene has CDR1 SGHRS and CDR2 YFSETQ. The CDR3 spans 16 residues. Trimming took 5 bases from V and 5 from J; bases not matched to a gene: 12. DNA for the CDR3: TGCGCCAGCAGGATCCTTGGGACAGGGGGTATCCACGAGCAGTACTTC. Translating it yields CASRILGTGGIHEQYF.

The sample holds many counts of this clonotype. The chain carries TRBV7-2 and TRBJ2-3, with a tentative D call TRBD1 (5 bases). Germline V CDR1 and CDR2: SGHTA, FQGNSA. V shed 7 bases and J shed 0 bases, with 8 bases lying between them. This CDR3 contains 13 residues. Written as DNA, the CDR3 is TGTGCCAGCACCCACAGGAGCACAGATACGCAGTATTTT. The encoded protein is CASTHRSTDTQYF.

The V call is TRBV6-5, the J call TRBJ2-7, with D possibly TRBD2 on 5 matching bases. There are 14 residues in the CDR3. Looked up from germline, CDR1 is MNHEY and CDR2 is SVGAGI. V lost 2 bases, J lost 5 bases, and 13 bases lay in between. CDR3 protein: CASSYGEITDEQYF. CDR3 sequence (DNA): TGTGCCAGCAGTTACGGGGAGATCACTGACGAGCAGTACTTC.

This clonotype was seen only a few times. CDR3 bases: TGCAGTGCAAATCGGTGGGGCCCCAAAAACATTCAGTACTTC. Protein sequence: CSANRWGPKNIQYF. The genes are TRBV20-1 and TRBJ2-4; possibly TRBD1 for D (5 bases). In germline, CDR1 is DFQATT, CDR2 SNEGSKA (reference sequence). The CDR3 loop spans 14 amino acids. Trimming shortened V by 6 bases and J by 2 bases, and 14 bases separated the two germline ends.